Below, 24 T cell receptor beta chains from the same sample are listed, as sequenced in a study of T cell repertoires in cytomegalovirus infection. TCRdb redid the calling of the reads with MiXCR, one entry per CDR3 protein. Of tens of thousands of distinct CDR3 sequences in the sample, 25% to 40% were seen once. For these receptors, no antigen is known. The specimen was PBMCs, sequenced either directly or after in vitro stimulation (not recorded which). The receptors shown here come from a human donor in good health (CMV status not recorded). Some clones in this sample may be carry-over from other donors' samples.

This clonotype appeared a few times. The V call is TRBV9, the J call TRBJ2-1; the match to TRBD1 covers 7 bases. Per the germline V gene, CDR1 is SGDLS and CDR2 is YYNGEE. The CDR3 has 13 amino acids. V trimming: 0 bases; J trimming: 10 bases; junction bases outside the gene matches: 4. The CDR3 reads CASSVALGQEQFF. In DNA, the CDR3 is TGTGCCAGCAGCGTAGCGTTGGGACAGGAGCAGTTCTTC.

The genes are TRBV18 and TRBJ2-7; unclear D gene. Trimming shortened V by 0 bases and J by 3 bases, and 12 bases separated the two germline ends. The CDR3 runs 15 residues. Germline assignment: CDR1 KGHSH and CDR2 LQKENI. This CDR3 is CASSPPSTPSYEQYF. The CDR3 DNA reads TGTGCCAGCTCACCACCGTCGACTCCCAGCTACGAGCAGTACTTC. Combining the CDR3 with reference TRBV18 and TRBJ2-7 gives the whole variable domain NAGVMQNPRHLVRRRGQEARLRCSPMKGHSHVYWYRQLPEEGLKFMVYLQKENIIDESGMPKERFSAEFPKEGPSILRIQQVVRGDSAAYFCASSPPSTPSYEQYFGPGTRLTVT.

This chain links TRBV5-1 with TRBJ1-6; TRBD1 aligns across 9 bases. J gave up 8 bases and V 4 bases, and 7 bases lay outside the gene matches. From germline, CDR1 is SGHRS and CDR2 YFSETQ. CDR3 length: 15 amino acids. The CDR3 spells CASSITGGMDSPLHF. The DNA for the CDR3 is TGCGCCAGCAGCATCACAGGGGGCATGGATTCACCCCTCCACTTT.

The CDR3 DNA sequence: TGTGCCAGCAGCTTGGGGCAGGGGACTTCACCCCTCCACTTT. Residues: CASSLGQGTSPLHF. This rearrangement joins TRBV5-4 to TRBJ1-6; TRBD1 is a possible D gene (6 bases). Trimming stripped 0 bases from V and 9 bases from J, with 10 bases between. There are 14 residues in the CDR3. CDR1 is SGHNT, CDR2 YYREEE, per germline (reference sequence).

The chain links TRBV12-3 or TRBV12-4 to TRBJ2-2, with no clear D. V was pared by 5 bases and J by 5 bases, with 6 bases between. This CDR3 region has 12 residues. The CDR3 sequence: CASSVGTGELFF. The CDR3 region has the DNA TGTGCCAGCAGTGTAGGAACCGGGGAGCTGTTTTTT.

This clonotype was detected a few times. The chain uses TRBV28 and TRBJ2-3, with D hard to call. The CDR3 length is 14 residues. The V end lost 5 bases, the J end lost 4 bases, and 13 bases lay between the germline ends. Germline-derived CDR1 and CDR2 are MDHEN and SYDVKM. The DNA of the CDR3 is TGTGCCAGCAGTCTTCTAGGTAGGGCAGATACGCAGTATTTT. It encodes CASSLLGRADTQYF.

This clonotype came up a few times. The chain links TRBV20-1 to TRBJ2-1; TRBD2 aligns across 8 bases. This CDR3 comprises 14 residues. The J segment lost 6 bases and the V segment lost 5 bases, leaving 9 bases of the junction unmatched. Germline V gene lookup returns CDR1 DFQATT and CDR2 SNEGSKA (reference sequence). CDR3 protein: CSAPRPSGSNEQFF. The DNA for the CDR3 is TGCAGTGCTCCCCGCCCAAGCGGGAGCAATGAGCAGTTCTTC.

There are many counts of this clonotype. This chain uses TRBV7-2 with TRBJ2-1; 8 bases match TRBD2. V lost 4 bases to trimming and J lost 3 bases; unmatched junction nucleotides: 8. Germline values: CDR1 SGHTA, CDR2 FQGNSA. This CDR3 is built from 16 residues. The CDR3 region is CASSYATSGHYNEQFF. The CDR3 coding sequence is TGTGCCAGCAGCTACGCAACTAGCGGACACTACAATGAGCAGTTCTTC.

This clonotype was detected many times. V and J are TRBV7-2 and TRBJ2-7; D ambiguous. CDR1 is SGHTA, CDR2 FQGNSA, per germline. The CDR3 runs 14 residues. Trimming removed 1 base at V and 5 bases at J, with 12 bases between. DNA of the CDR3: TGTGCCAGCAGCTTAGACTCTCGGCAGAACGAGCAGTACTTC. It yields the protein CASSLDSRQNEQYF.

This chain links TRBV11-2 with TRBJ2-3; tentatively, D is TRBD2 (5 bases). The V and J ends lost 2 bases and 5 bases respectively, with 8 bases between them. This CDR3 region has 13 residues. Germline V gives CDR1 SGHAT, CDR2 FQNNGV. The CDR3 nucleotides are TGTGCCAGCAGCTTATGGAGCGGAGATACGCAGTATTTT. It codes for CASSLWSGDTQYF. The entire variable domain, with the rest obtained from reference TRBV11-2 and TRBJ2-3, is as follows: EAGVAQSPRYKIIEKRQSVAFWCNPISGHATLYWYQQILGQGPKLLIQFQNNGVVDDSQLPKDRFSAERLKGVDSTLKIQPAKLEDSAVYLCASSLWSGDTQYFGPGTRLTVL.

This clonotype occurred many times. V is TRBV7-9 and J is TRBJ2-1; 7 bases map to TRBD2. CDR1 and CDR2 (germline): SEHNR, FQNEAQ (reference sequence). J was trimmed by 3 bases and V by 1 base; bases with no gene match: 6. The CDR3 covers 16 residues. DNA of the CDR3: TGTGCCAGCAGCTTAGAACCGGGACTATACTACAATGAGCAGTTCTTC. Protein product: CASSLEPGLYYNEQFF.

This clonotype came up many times. The chain uses TRBV6-5 and TRBJ1-1, with D perhaps matching TRBD1 (5 bases). V lost 1 base and J lost 1, with 7 bases in between. Germline V CDR1 and CDR2: MNHEY, SVGAGI. This CDR3 has 14 amino acids. The CDR3 DNA is TGTGCCAGCAGTTACTGGGGGGAGAACACTGAAGCTTTCTTT. Its translation is CASSYWGENTEAFF.

This clonotype was observed many times. The chain joins TRBV7-2 to TRBJ1-3; D call uncertain. V was pared by 5 bases and J by 0 bases, with 8 bases between. CDR1 is SGHTA and CDR2 is FQGNSA in the germline V gene. The CDR3 contains 14 residues. The CDR3 reads CASSPGVSGNTIYF. CDR3 DNA: TGTGCCAGCAGCCCGGGTGTCTCTGGAAACACCATATATTTT.

This clonotype showed up many times. The rearrangement joins TRBV7-2 to TRBJ2-4; weak D call: TRBD2 (7 bases). The V end lost 7 bases, the J end lost 1 base, and 17 bases lay between the germline ends. The CDR3 contains 16 residues. Germline V gives CDR1 SGHTA, CDR2 FQGNSA. The CDR3 region is CASTTPGGGAKNIQYF. CDR3 DNA sequence: TGTGCCAGCACCACGCCGGGGGGCGGGGCCAAAAACATTCAGTACTTC.

This chain links TRBV4-1 with TRBJ2-3; D is ambiguous. Germline CDR1 is MGHRA and CDR2 is YSYEKL. V lost 0 bases, J lost 6 bases, and 10 bases lay in between. This CDR3 is built from 14 residues. The DNA for the CDR3 is TGCGCCAGCAGCCAAGATATTAGCTCCGATACGCAGTATTTT. It encodes CASSQDISSDTQYF.

The chain employs TRBV6-2 or TRBV6-3 and TRBJ2-2; D assignment may be TRBD1 or TRBD2 (5 bases each). The CDR3 loop spans 13 amino acids. V shed 8 bases and J shed 4 bases, with 11 bases lying between them. CDR1 is MNHEY and CDR2 is SVGEGT in the germline V gene. CDR3: CASERGLTGELFF. The CDR3 region has the DNA TGTGCCAGCGAGAGGGGCCTCACCGGGGAGCTGTTTTTT.

The sample holds a few counts of this clonotype. The rearrangement links TRBV12-3 or TRBV12-4 to TRBJ1-5; D not resolved. The CDR3 spans 13 residues. The V gene lost 3 bases and the J gene lost 5 bases, with 8 bases spanning the gap. The CDR3 nucleotides read TGTGCCAGCAGTTTTCGGCGCGATCAGCCCCAGCATTTT. It encodes CASSFRRDQPQHF.

CDR3 region: CASSKTGTGGNEQFF. CDR3 nucleotide sequence: TGTGCCAGCAGCAAAACCGGGACTGGGGGCAATGAGCAGTTCTTC. This chain joins TRBV6-5 and TRBJ2-1; the D gene is possibly TRBD2 (6 bases). Germline CDR1 MNHEY, CDR2 SVGAGI. The CDR3 extends over 15 amino acids. The V gene lost 6 bases and the J gene lost 6 bases, with 18 bases spanning the gap.

Written as DNA, the CDR3 is TGTGCCAGCAGTTACTCCCGGGACAGCTACGAGCAGTACTTC. This encodes CASSYSRDSYEQYF. The V and J genes are TRBV6-5 and TRBJ2-7; 7 bases are shared with TRBD1. The length of the CDR3 is 14 residues. The trim removed 0 bases at V and 3 bases at J, leaving 2 bases unmatched. Germline CDR1 and CDR2: MNHEY and SVGAGI.

Only a few counts were recorded for this clonotype. The chain uses TRBV27 and TRBJ2-3; D is uncertain. This CDR3 has 13 residues. Deletions cut 2 bases from V and 1 base from J, with 4 bases between. CDR1 MNHEY and CDR2 SMNVEV come from the germline V gene (reference sequence). The CDR3 DNA reads as TGTGCCAGCAGTTTAGGCGGCACAGATACGCAGTATTTT. Translation gives CASSLGGTDTQYF.

This clonotype was counted between two and nine times. V is TRBV11-2 and J is TRBJ2-1; the match to TRBD2 covers 11 bases. CDR1 and CDR2 (germline): SGHAT, FQNNGV. The CDR3 totals 15 residues. The ends lost 7 bases at V and 5 bases at J; junction bases unmatched: 7. In DNA form, the CDR3 reads TGTGCCAGCAAGAAGGGGACTAGCGGAAACAATGAGCAGTTCTTC. This codes for CASKKGTSGNNEQFF.

V usage is TRBV12-3 or TRBV12-4 and J usage is TRBJ1-1, with D uncertain. This CDR3 is built from 13 residues. V lost 1 base to trimming and J lost 0 bases, with 3 bases between them. CDR3 amino acids: CASSLEMNTEAFF. The CDR3 DNA follows: TGTGCCAGCAGTTTAGAAATGAACACTGAAGCTTTCTTT.

This clonotype occurred many times. The V gene is TRBV7-2, the J gene TRBJ2-5, with a possible D match to TRBD2 (6 bases). Germline V gene sequence: CDR1 SGHTA, CDR2 FQGNSA. The CDR3 has 15 residues. V was trimmed by 3 bases and J by 4 bases, leaving 15 bases between them. CDR3 coding DNA: TGTGCCAGCAGCTTCGGGGGTGGGGTTGGAGAGACCCAGTACTTC. Its protein product is CASSFGGGVGETQYF.

This clonotype has more than one count but fewer than ten. This chain connects TRBV7-2 to TRBJ1-2, with a weak D call TRBD1 (6 bases). With 2 bases removed from V and 8 bases from J, the gap between germline ends came to 15 bases. CDR1 and CDR2 (germline): SGHTA, FQGNSA. This CDR3 region has 14 residues. This CDR3 is CASSLLAGVYGYTF. In nucleotides, the CDR3 is TGTGCCAGCAGCTTATTGGCAGGGGTTTACGGCTACACCTTC.